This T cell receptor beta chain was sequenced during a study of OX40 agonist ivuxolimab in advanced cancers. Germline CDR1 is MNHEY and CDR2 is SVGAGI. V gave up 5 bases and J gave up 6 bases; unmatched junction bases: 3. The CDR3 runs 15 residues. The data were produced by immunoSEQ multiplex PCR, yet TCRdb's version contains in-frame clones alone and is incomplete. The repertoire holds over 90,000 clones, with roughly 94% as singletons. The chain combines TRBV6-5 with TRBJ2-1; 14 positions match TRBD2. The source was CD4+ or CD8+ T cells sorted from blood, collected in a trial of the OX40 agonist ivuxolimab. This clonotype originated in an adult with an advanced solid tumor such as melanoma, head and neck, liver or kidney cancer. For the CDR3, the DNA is TGTGCCAGCAGTCGGACTAGCGGGGGGTTCAATGAGCAGTTCTTC. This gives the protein CASSRTSGGFNEQFF.